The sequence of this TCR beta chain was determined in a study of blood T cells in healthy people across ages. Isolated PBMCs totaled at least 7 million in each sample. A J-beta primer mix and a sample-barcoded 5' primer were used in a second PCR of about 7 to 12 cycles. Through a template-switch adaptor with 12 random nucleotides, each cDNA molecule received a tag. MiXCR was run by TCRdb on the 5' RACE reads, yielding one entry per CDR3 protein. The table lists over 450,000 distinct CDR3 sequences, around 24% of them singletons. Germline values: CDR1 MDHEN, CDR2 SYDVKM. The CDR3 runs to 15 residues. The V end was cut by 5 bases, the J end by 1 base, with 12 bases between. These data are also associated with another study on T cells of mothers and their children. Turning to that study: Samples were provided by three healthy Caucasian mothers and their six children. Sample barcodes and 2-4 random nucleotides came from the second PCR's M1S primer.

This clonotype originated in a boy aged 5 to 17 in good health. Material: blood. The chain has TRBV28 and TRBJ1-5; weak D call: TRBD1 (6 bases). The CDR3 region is CASSPAGASNQPQHF. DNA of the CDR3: TGTGCCAGCAGTCCCGCGGGGGCGAGCAATCAGCCCCAGCATTTT.